The sequence of this TCR beta chain was determined in a study of blood T cell repertoires in COVID-19. Study information: Researchers got acute and convalescent COVID-19 samples from the United States, Italy and Spain.

V was clipped by 3 bases and J by 0 bases; unmatched bases: 3. The CDR3 is 15 amino acids. Germline V gene lookup returns CDR1 MNHNS and CDR2 SASEGT. TCRdb's copy holds only in-frame clones and misses some; the assay was immunoSEQ multiplex PCR. The table includes over 150,000 clones, roughly 85% detected once. The V gene is TRBV6-1, the J gene TRBJ1-1, with 8 positions matching TRBD1. The sequenced sample consisted of peripheral blood. The sequence was collected from a man in his forties or fifties with acute or convalescent COVID-19. The CDR3 DNA reads TGTGCCAGCAGTGACAGGGGGCGTTTGAACACTGAAGCTTTCTTT. Translating it yields CASSDRGRLNTEAFF.